Below, 24 T cell receptor beta chains from the same sample are listed, as sequenced in a study of cytomegalovirus exposure and HLA in healthy donors. The PCR was carried out with 60 Vbeta primers and 13 Jbeta primers. The repertoire was sequenced with immunoSEQ multiplex PCR; TCRdb's copy has only in-frame clones and lacks some. This sample carries approximately 150,000 clones, around 80% of them seen once, and the ten largest clones take more than 5.5%. What was sequenced was PBMCs. These receptors all come from a man aged 25 to 40 in good health and CMV-seropositive.

The J gene is TRBJ1-1, the V gene TRBV21-1; the table's D call, TRBD1, was not checked against the DNA. TRBV21-1 is designated a pseudogene. The CDR3 contains 14 residues. As DNA, the CDR3 is TGTGCCAGCCAACTGGGGCTGGTAGAGTCTGAAGCTTTCTTT. Translated: CASQLGLVESEAFF.

The J gene is TRBJ2-7, the V gene TRBV30, with 9 positions matching TRBD1. This CDR3 spans 14 amino acids. Trimming took 3 bases from V and 3 from J; bases not matched to a gene: 6. The germline V gene has CDR1 GTSNPN and CDR2 SVGIG (reference sequence). The CDR3 nucleotides read TGTGCCTGGAGCAGGGACAGGGAACACTACGAGCAGTACTTC. Translation: CAWSRDREHYEQYF.

The chain couples TRBV4-2 to TRBJ2-2; TRBD2 matches 13 bases. After removal of 1 base from V and 7 bases from J, the junction contained 6 bases not matched to a gene. Germline assignment: CDR1 LGHNA and CDR2 YNFKEQ. This CDR3 spans 17 amino acids. The CDR3 is CASSQGLAGGYDGELFF. The CDR3 region has the DNA TGTGCCAGCAGCCAAGGACTAGCGGGAGGATATGACGGGGAGCTGTTTTTT.

This chain links TRBV28 with TRBJ2-1; 7 nucleotides agree with TRBD2. V lost 6 bases to trimming and J lost 9 bases; unmatched junction nucleotides: 14. Germline V gene data show CDR1 as MDHEN and CDR2 as SYDVKM. This CDR3 has 15 residues. CDR3 amino acids: CASRLLAGVAGEQFF. The CDR3 region has the DNA TGTGCCAGCAGGCTGCTTGCGGGAGTAGCGGGTGAGCAGTTCTTC.

This chain links TRBV29-1 with TRBJ2-3; D is undetermined. The CDR3 runs to 12 residues. CDR1 SQVTM and CDR2 ANQGSEA come from the germline V gene. V lost 8 bases and J 0 bases, leaving 9 bases between the germline ends. Here the CDR3 reads CSTGGSTDTQYF. In DNA form, the CDR3 reads TGCAGCACGGGTGGGAGCACAGATACGCAGTATTTT.

This clone was recorded a few times. The rearrangement joins TRBV11-3 to TRBJ2-1, with D maybe TRBD1 (5 bases). From germline, CDR1 is SGHNT and CDR2 YENEEA. The V and J ends lost 6 bases and 9 bases respectively, with 18 bases between them. There are 14 residues in the CDR3. DNA for the CDR3: TGTGCCAGCAGTATTTATACAGGTCCCGGTGAGCAGTTCTTC. Translation: CASSIYTGPGEQFF.

This clone was observed a few times. The J gene is TRBJ1-1, the V gene TRBV2; D is uncertain. This CDR3 has 15 residues. V shed 7 bases and J shed 0 bases, with 15 bases lying between them. CDR1 is SNHLY and CDR2 is FYNNEI in the germline V gene. The CDR3 spells CASKRLEPLNTEAFF. CDR3 sequence (DNA): TGTGCCAGCAAGCGGTTGGAACCGTTGAACACTGAAGCTTTCTTT.

This sequence joins TRBV10-2 and TRBJ2-7, with a tentative D call TRBD2 (6 bases). The CDR3 loop spans 15 amino acids. Trimming took 2 bases from V and 1 from J, leaving 12 bases between them. Germline V gene lookup returns CDR1 WSHSY and CDR2 SAAADI. This CDR3 is CASSEVGGESYEQYF. CDR3 nucleotides: TGCGCCAGCAGTGAGGTGGGAGGAGAGTCCTACGAGCAGTACTTC.

CDR3 in amino acids: CASGPTTGGGYTF. The DNA of the CDR3 is TGTGCTAGTGGTCCAACGACGGGAGGGGGCTACACCTTC. V and J are TRBV12-5 and TRBJ1-2; D is ambiguous. Per germline, CDR1 LGHNT and CDR2 FRNRAP. This CDR3 region has 13 residues. The V end lost 5 bases, the J end lost 8 bases, and 15 bases lay between the germline ends.

The chain carries TRBV5-1 and TRBJ2-1; 8 nucleotides align to TRBD1. The germline V gene has CDR1 SGHRS and CDR2 YFSETQ. The V gene end was trimmed by 1 base and the J gene end by 4 bases; junction bases not matched to a gene: 4. There are 15 residues in the CDR3. In DNA form, the CDR3 reads TGCGCCAGCAGCTTGATGGGACAGGATTACAATGAGCAGTTCTTC. This gives the protein CASSLMGQDYNEQFF.

The chain has TRBV29-1 and TRBJ2-3, with TRBD2 as a possible D gene (6 bases). Germline CDR1 and CDR2: SQVTM and ANQGSEA. The V gene lost 2 bases and the J gene lost 6 bases, with 21 bases spanning the gap. The CDR3 consists of 16 residues. CDR3 amino acids: CSVESPRRGIIDTQYF. The CDR3 nucleotides read TGCAGCGTTGAATCCCCCCGGCGGGGAATCATCGATACGCAGTATTTT.

The chain links TRBV19 to TRBJ1-1; 10 bases agree with TRBD1. V dropped 5 bases and J dropped 0; count of bases not matched to a gene: 6. The CDR3 extends over 16 amino acids. The V gene's germline CDR1 is LNHDA and CDR2 SQIVND (reference sequence). The CDR3 sequence: CASSSTGGGMNTEAFF. The CDR3 DNA reads TGTGCCAGTAGTTCGACAGGGGGCGGCATGAACACTGAAGCTTTCTTT. Full variable domain (rest looked up from reference TRBV19 and TRBJ1-1): DGGITQSPKYLFRKEGQNVTLSCEQNLNHDAMYWYRQDPGQGLRLIYYSQIVNDFQKGDIAEGYSVSREKKESFPLTVTSAQKNPTAFYLCASSSTGGGMNTEAFFGQGTRLTVV.

This clone showed up just a few times. The rearrangement joins TRBV19 to TRBJ1-4, with 12 positions matching TRBD1. The trim removed 5 bases at V and 7 bases at J, leaving 8 bases unmatched. The CDR3 extends over 16 amino acids. Germline V gene lookup returns CDR1 LNHDA and CDR2 SQIVND (reference sequence). This chain's CDR3 is CASSPRQGQGAEKLFF. CDR3 nucleotide sequence: TGTGCCAGTAGTCCCCGCCAGGGACAGGGGGCTGAAAAACTGTTTTTT. The entire variable domain, with the rest obtained from reference TRBV19 and TRBJ1-4, is as follows: DGGITQSPKYLFRKEGQNVTLSCEQNLNHDAMYWYRQDPGQGLRLIYYSQIVNDFQKGDIAEGYSVSREKKESFPLTVTSAQKNPTAFYLCASSPRQGQGAEKLFFGSGTQLSVL.

The table lists this clone with a count of one. The chain uses TRBV6-5 and TRBJ1-6, with a tentative D call TRBD1 (5 bases). Germline V gene data show CDR1 as MNHEY and CDR2 as SVGAGI. This CDR3 has 15 residues. Trimming shortened V by 4 bases and J by 6 bases, and 13 bases separated the two germline ends. The CDR3 is CASSLDNRLNSPLHF. In DNA form, the CDR3 reads TGTGCCAGCAGTTTGGACAACAGACTTAATTCACCCCTCCACTTT.

This clone was observed a handful of times. This chain uses TRBV5-4 with TRBJ1-2, with 7 positions matching TRBD1. The germline CDR1 and CDR2 sequences are SGHNT and YYREEE (reference sequence). V dropped 0 bases and J dropped 0; count of bases not matched to a gene: 8. The CDR3 runs 17 residues. The CDR3 DNA follows: TGTGCCAGCAGCTTGGAATTCGGGACAGTTTCTAACTATGGCTACACCTTC. This codes for CASSLEFGTVSNYGYTF.

This clone was recorded once. CDR3 nucleotide sequence: TGTGCCAGCAGCGGACAGGGAATACCGAACGAGCAGTACTTC. This sequence encodes CASSGQGIPNEQYF. The rearrangement joins TRBV5-6 to TRBJ2-7, with 8 bases matching TRBD1. The V segment lost 4 bases and the J segment 5 bases; nucleotides outside the gene matches: 8. This CDR3 contains 14 residues. From germline, CDR1 is SGHDT and CDR2 YYEEEE.

This rearrangement joins TRBV5-1 to TRBJ2-2; 12 bases agree with TRBD1. The CDR3 totals 19 residues. J gave up 7 bases and V 3 bases, and 16 bases lay outside the gene matches. CDR1 is SGHRS and CDR2 is YFSETQ in the germline V gene. CDR3 loop: CASSSRDRGPGRVIGELFF. CDR3 coding DNA: TGCGCCAGCAGCTCCCGGGACAGGGGGCCGGGACGGGTCATCGGGGAGCTGTTTTTT.

A single count supports this clone. The chain uses TRBV19 and TRBJ2-2, with TRBD2 identical over 10 bases. Germline V lookup: CDR1 LNHDA, CDR2 SQIVND (reference sequence). The CDR3 is made up of 16 amino acids. J gave up 6 bases and V 5 bases, and 9 bases lay outside the gene matches. The CDR3 protein is CASSALAGVSPGELFF. The CDR3 coding sequence is TGTGCCAGTAGTGCCCTAGCGGGAGTTTCGCCCGGGGAGCTGTTTTTT.

This clone was seen a handful of times. This chain links TRBV5-8 with TRBJ1-6; TRBD1 aligns across 7 bases. CDR3 length: 17 residues. V gave up 1 base and J gave up 5 bases; unmatched junction bases: 9. Germline values: CDR1 SGHTS, CDR2 YDEGEE. The CDR3 is CASSLYPGTADNSPLHF. Here the CDR3 DNA reads TGTGCCAGCAGCTTGTATCCGGGGACAGCGGATAATTCACCCCTCCACTTT.

The chain couples TRBV19 to TRBJ2-3, with 10 bases that match TRBD2. The trim removed 8 bases at V and 7 bases at J, leaving 12 bases unmatched. CDR1 and CDR2 (germline): LNHDA, SQIVND (reference sequence). The CDR3 runs to 15 residues. The CDR3 nucleotides read TGTGCCAGTTCAGTTGGTCAGCGGGAGGGAAATACGCAGTATTTT. Its protein is CASSVGQREGNTQYF.

The chain has TRBV7-2 and TRBJ1-5, with unresolved D. Germline CDR1 SGHTA, CDR2 FQGNSA. The CDR3 extends over 14 amino acids. V dropped 2 bases and J dropped 5 bases, with 10 bases sitting between them. The CDR3 DNA follows: TGTGCCAGCAGCTTAACAAGCGGGCATCAGCCCCAGCATTTT. This encodes CASSLTSGHQPQHF.

The chain joins TRBV6-1 to TRBJ2-5, with TRBD1 matching 10 bases. The J call may be faulty, since TRBJ2-7 better matches the DNA end. The CDR3 extends over 14 amino acids. Germline CDR1 is MNHNS and CDR2 is SASEGT. Here the CDR3 DNA reads TGTGCCAGCGGGACGGACAGGGGGAAGTTCGAGCAGTACTTC. Protein sequence: CASGTDRGKFEQYF.

The chain has TRBV7-8 and TRBJ1-1, with D possibly matching TRBD1 (5 bases). Germline CDR1 reads SGHVS; CDR2 reads FQNEAQ. CDR3 length: 16 amino acids. The V gene lost 0 bases and the J gene lost 10 bases, with 21 bases spanning the gap. The CDR3 region is CASSLARRGRASGAFF. The DNA of the CDR3 is TGTGCCAGCAGCTTAGCGAGGAGGGGTCGTGCCTCGGGAGCTTTCTTT.

This rearrangement joins TRBV28 to TRBJ2-2, with 10 bases aligning to TRBD2. V lost 3 bases to trimming and J lost 0 bases; unmatched junction nucleotides: 4. The CDR3 is made up of 17 amino acids. Germline values: CDR1 MDHEN, CDR2 SYDVKM. The CDR3 loop is CASSFSSGRSNTGELFF. As DNA, the CDR3 is TGTGCCAGCAGTTTTAGTAGCGGGAGGTCGAACACCGGGGAGCTGTTTTTT.